The present T cell receptor (beta chain) was sequenced within a study of OX40 agonist ivuxolimab in advanced cancers. Study-wide background: In this trial design, patients received ivuxolimab intravenously at 0.01 to 10 mg/kg every 2 weeks. Partial responses were achieved by three patients, one with hepatocellular carcinoma and two with cutaneous melanoma. Recorded diagnoses for dose-escalation patients were hepatocellular carcinoma, melanoma, renal cell or head and neck cancer.

Using immunoSEQ multiplex PCR, the repertoire was profiled, and TCRdb retains in-frame clones only, with some absent. The repertoire holds around 26,000 clones, with over 75% as singletons. The CDR3 contains 17 residues. J gave up 6 bases and V 3 bases, and 11 bases lay outside the gene matches. Germline-derived CDR1 and CDR2 are SGDLS and YYNGEE. A word on this clone: Its antigen remains unknown.

Study-wide findings and caveats: Clonal expansion by week 6 occurred in CD4+ and CD8+ blood T cells (at 0.1 to 3.0 mg/kg).

V is TRBV9 and J is TRBJ2-2, with 10 bases identical to TRBD1. The sequenced sample was CD4+ or CD8+ T cells sorted from blood, obtained in a trial of the OX40 agonist ivuxolimab. The receptor was isolated from an adult with an advanced solid tumor such as melanoma, head and neck, liver or kidney cancer. DNA for the CDR3: TGTGCCAGCAGCGAGACCCGGGGACAGGGGTTGGCCGGGGAGCTGTTTTTT. It encodes CASSETRGQGLAGELFF. The full variable domain, in which reference TRBV9 and TRBJ2-2 provide the parts outside the CDR3, is DSGVTQTPKHLITATGQRVTLRCSPRSGDLSVYWYQQSLDQGLQFLIQYYNGEERAKGNILERFSAQQFPDLHSELNLSSLELGDSALYFCASSETRGQGLAGELFFGEGSRLTVL.